These 4 T cell receptor beta chains came from one sample sequenced in a study of control samples from healthy donors and cancer patients. Measured with immunoSEQ multiplex PCR; TCRdb has only the in-frame clones, and not every one. The sample consists of around 130,000 clones, approximately 89% of them appearing once. The sample comprised PBMCs. The receptors stem from a man aged 50 to 60 with head and neck cancer.

This chain uses TRBV7-9 with TRBJ2-2; D unclear. The germline V gene encodes CDR1 SEHNR and CDR2 FQNEAQ (reference sequence). V was pared by 5 bases and J by 4 bases, with 17 bases between. CDR3 size: 16 residues. In DNA, the CDR3 is TGTGCCAGCAGCGCCGCCCGAACCTTGGGCACCGGGGAGCTGTTTTTT. Its protein is CASSAARTLGTGELFF.

The chain combines TRBV18 with TRBJ1-1; D not certain. CDR3 size: 15 residues. V dropped 3 bases and J dropped 4 bases, with 15 bases sitting between them. Germline V CDR1 and CDR2: KGHSH, LQKENI. The CDR3 region has the DNA TGTGCCAGCTCACCCTCTATGGGCCCAGGCACTGAAGCTTTCTTT. It is translated as CASSPSMGPGTEAFF.

The chain couples TRBV7-2 to TRBJ2-7, with TRBD2 matching over 8 bases. CDR1 is SGHTA and CDR2 is FQGNSA in the germline V gene. This CDR3 spans 16 amino acids. V gave up 5 bases and J gave up 1 base; unmatched junction bases: 10. For the CDR3, the DNA is TGTGCCAGCAGCCCGTACGGAGCGGGAGCATCCTACGAGCAGTACTTC. Amino acid sequence: CASSPYGAGASYEQYF.

This chain connects TRBV18 to TRBJ2-7; 7 nucleotides align to TRBD1. The CDR3 is 15 residues long. Germline loops: CDR1 KGHSH, CDR2 LQKENI. Losses at the gene ends were 3 bases for V and 1 base for J; bases not matched to a gene: 6. CDR3 DNA: TGTGCCAGCTCACCGGGCACAGGGGAATCCTACGAGCAGTACTTC. Protein product: CASSPGTGESYEQYF.